Listed below are T cell receptor beta chains from one sample, sequenced in a study of Ad26.COV2.S vaccination and SARS-CoV-2 variants. Assay used: immunoSEQ multiplex PCR; TCRdb lists only in-frame clones, some missing. The profile shows around 450,000 clones, 75% to 90% of them singletons. This material consisted of peripheral blood, taken in a trial of Ad26.COV2.S vaccine versus placebo. Receptors were obtained from a person between 18 and 60 years old who received the Ad26.COV2.S COVID-19 vaccine or a placebo. CDR3s include the opening cysteine and the closing phenylalanine or tryptophan. The D gene is left open where the match is weak. For some rows the clone size is stated as once, few or many, or as a class when expanded; others skip it.

d_call,clone_size,v_call,j_call,cdr3_aa,cdr3_nt
NA,NA,TRBV6-5,TRBJ2-2,CASSYRRVRAGELFF,TGTGCCAGCAGTTACCGGAGGGTACGGGCCGGGGAGCTGTTTTTT
NA,NA,TRBV30,TRBJ1-1,CAWSRRAMNTEAFF,TGTGCCTGGAGTAGGAGAGCCATGAACACTGAAGCTTTCTTT
NA,NA,TRBV2,TRBJ2-7,CASVTGLYEQYF,TGTGCCAGCGTGACGGGGCTTTACGAGCAGTACTTC
NA,NA,TRBV6-2/TRBV6-3,TRBJ2-1,CASSLAHEQFF,TGTGCCAGCAGTCTAGCACATGAGCAGTTCTTC
NA,NA,TRBV29-1,TRBJ2-1,CSGESRTMEGNEQFF,TGCAGCGGAGAGTCGCGGACGATGGAGGGTAATGAGCAGTTCTTC
NA,few,TRBV12-3/TRBV12-4,TRBJ2-5,CASSLVAEATQYF,TGTGCCAGCAGTTTAGTAGCTGAAGCGACCCAGTACTTC
NA,few,TRBV27,TRBJ2-1,CASSYGTWGDEQFF,TGTGCCAGCAGCTACGGGACTTGGGGAGATGAGCAGTTCTTC
TRBD1,NA,TRBV2,TRBJ2-3,CASSGTGITDTQYF,TGTGCCAGCAGTGGGACAGGAATCACAGATACGCAGTATTTT
NA,few,TRBV7-2,TRBJ1-5,CASSSDTAYQPQHF,TGTGCCAGCAGCTCCGACACGGCTTATCAGCCCCAGCATTTT
TRBD1,NA,TRBV5-1,TRBJ1-6,CASSTSGTVNSPLHF,TGCGCCAGCAGCACTTCCGGGACAGTGAATTCACCCCTCCACTTT
TRBD2,NA,TRBV24-1,TRBJ2-2,CATSDPTSGRALDGELFF,TGTGCCACCAGTGACCCGACTAGCGGGAGGGCCTTGGACGGGGAGCTGTTTTTT
NA,NA,TRBV30,TRBJ1-4,CASIRASLGSEKLFF,TGTGCCTCGATCCGGGCCTCCCTTGGAAGTGAAAAACTGTTTTTT
NA,NA,TRBV7-3,TRBJ2-7,CASSLRAGPLSDYEQYF,TGTGCCAGCAGCTTAAGGGCGGGACCTCTAAGCGACTACGAGCAGTACTTC
TRBD1,NA,TRBV18,TRBJ2-7,CASSTGTGGVKGEQYF,TGTGCCAGCTCAACCGGGACAGGGGGCGTGAAGGGCGAGCAGTACTTC
NA,NA,TRBV25-1,TRBJ2-1,CASSVGGGEQFF,TGTGCCAGCAGTGTGGGGGGCGGTGAGCAGTTCTTC
TRBD1,NA,TRBV18,TRBJ2-1,CASTTSGGEQFF,TGTGCCAGCACAACCTCAGGGGGTGAGCAGTTCTTC
TRBD2,NA,TRBV11-2,TRBJ2-1,CASSSYSGRSYNEQFF,TGTGCCAGCAGTTCTTATAGCGGGAGGTCCTACAATGAGCAGTTCTTC
NA,NA,TRBV2,TRBJ2-3,CASRADTDTQYF,TGTGCCAGCAGGGCAGACACAGATACGCAGTATTTT
NA,NA,TRBV27,TRBJ2-6,CASSLGGANVLTF,TGTGCCAGCAGTTTAGGTGGGGCCAACGTCCTGACTTTC
NA,once,TRBV15,TRBJ1-2,CATSTRTGSGYTF,TGTGCCACCAGCACCCGAACCGGGAGTGGCTACACCTTC
TRBD1,NA,TRBV28,TRBJ1-3,CASSLAGQARGDTIYF,TGTGCCAGCAGTTTAGCGGGACAGGCCCGGGGGGACACCATATATTTT
TRBD1,NA,TRBV7-2,TRBJ2-7,CASSLTPRQGTYEQYF,TGTGCCAGCAGCTTAACCCCCAGACAGGGAACCTACGAGCAGTACTTC
TRBD1,NA,TRBV5-5,TRBJ1-4,CASSKNTGGNEKLFF,TGTGCCAGCAGCAAAAACACAGGGGGCAATGAAAAACTGTTTTTT
TRBD1,NA,TRBV4-3,TRBJ1-4,CASSQGPGQGDEKLFF,TGCGCCAGCAGCCAAGGACCGGGACAGGGTGATGAAAAACTGTTTTTT
NA,NA,TRBV2,TRBJ1-1,CASNLNTEAFF,TGTGCCAGCAATTTGAACACTGAAGCTTTCTTT
NA,NA,TRBV11-3,TRBJ2-7,CASSLGAWNEQYF,TGTGCCAGCAGCTTAGGTGCGTGGAACGAGCAGTACTTC
NA,once,TRBV7-9,TRBJ1-5,CASSGTAAGPQHF,TGTGCCAGCAGCGGGACGGCCGCGGGGCCCCAGCATTTT
NA,NA,TRBV11-3,TRBJ2-1,CASSLDGDSRTLGEQFF,TGTGCCAGCAGCTTAGATGGAGACTCACGTACCTTGGGAGAGCAGTTCTTC
NA,NA,TRBV19,TRBJ2-3,CASSRDSTDTQYF,TGTGCCAGTAGTAGAGACAGCACAGATACGCAGTATTTT
TRBD1,NA,TRBV7-2,TRBJ2-2,CASSSRPGQGATGELFF,TGTGCCAGCAGCAGTCGACCGGGACAGGGTGCGACCGGGGAGCTGTTTTTT
NA,NA,TRBV3-1/TRBV3-2,TRBJ2-1,CASSQGMTFYVNEQFF,TGTGCCAGCAGCCAAGGCATGACTTTTTACGTCAATGAGCAGTTCTTC
NA,NA,TRBV7-8,TRBJ2-1,CASSSRRNNEQFF,TGTGCCAGCAGCTCCCGCCGGAACAATGAGCAGTTCTTC
NA,NA,TRBV27,TRBJ2-4,CASSLNGAGNIQYF,TGTGCCAGCAGTTTAAACGGGGCCGGAAACATTCAGTACTTC
NA,NA,TRBV28,TRBJ2-5,CASRRGYQETQYF,TGTGCCAGCCGTAGGGGGTACCAAGAGACCCAGTACTTC
TRBD1,NA,TRBV29-1,TRBJ1-2,CSANTGGYGYTF,TGCAGCGCGAATACAGGGGGCTATGGCTACACCTTC
TRBD1,NA,TRBV4-2,TRBJ2-7,CASSQEYGQGFHEQYF,TGTGCCAGCAGCCAAGAGTATGGACAGGGGTTCCACGAGCAGTACTTC
NA,NA,TRBV7-9,TRBJ2-1,CASSPRGGGSSYNEQFF,TGTGCCAGCAGCCCCCGGGGAGGCGGCAGCTCCTACAATGAGCAGTTCTTC
NA,NA,TRBV7-3,TRBJ2-1,CASSLYAIGGYNNEQFF,TGTGCCAGCAGCTTATACGCCATAGGGGGGTACAACAATGAGCAGTTCTTC
NA,NA,TRBV27,TRBJ2-1,CASSFEGLSYNEQFF,TGTGCCAGCAGTTTCGAGGGGCTTAGCTACAATGAGCAGTTCTTC
NA,NA,TRBV10-3,TRBJ1-1,CAISERQNTEAFF,TGTGCCATCAGTGAAAGACAGAACACTGAAGCTTTCTTT
NA,NA,TRBV24-1,TRBJ2-1,CATSDPTRGGIGNEQFF,TGTGCCACCAGTGATCCGACGAGAGGGGGGATCGGTAATGAGCAGTTCTTC
NA,NA,TRBV24-1,TRBJ2-3,CATSVETGGTDTQYF,TGTGCCACCAGTGTGGAAACGGGAGGCACAGATACGCAGTATTTT
TRBD1,NA,TRBV28,TRBJ1-3,CASRPTDRGPELPGNTIYF,TGTGCCAGCAGGCCGACCGACAGGGGGCCCGAGCTCCCTGGAAACACCATATATTTT
NA,NA,TRBV7-3,TRBJ2-2,CASSLRVLSGELFF,TGTGCCAGCAGCTTAAGGGTTCTGTCTGGGGAGCTGTTTTTT
TRBD1,NA,TRBV10-3,TRBJ1-2,CAISEDRGQDYGYTF,TGTGCCATCAGTGAAGACAGGGGGCAGGACTATGGCTACACCTTC
NA,NA,TRBV4-3,TRBJ2-3,CASSLRWKGMTDTQYF,TGCGCCAGCAGCCTCCGGTGGAAGGGTATGACAGATACGCAGTATTTT
TRBD2,NA,TRBV5-1,TRBJ2-7,CASSLQGGSYEQYF,TGCGCCAGCAGCTTGCAGGGAGGGTCCTACGAGCAGTACTTC
NA,once,TRBV3-1/TRBV3-2,TRBJ1-4,CASSHNSGEKLFF,TGTGCCAGCAGCCACAATTCGGGTGAAAAACTGTTTTTT
NA,NA,TRBV7-2,TRBJ2-4,CASSLAQANIQYF,TGTGCCAGCAGCTTGGCCCAGGCAAACATTCAGTACTTC
NA,NA,TRBV5-6,TRBJ1-2,CASSLSIGGYGYTF,TGTGCCAGCAGCTTGTCGATCGGGGGATATGGCTACACCTTC
TRBD1,NA,TRBV4-3,TRBJ2-7,CASSRWTGQEQYF,TGCGCCAGCAGCCGGTGGACAGGACAAGAGCAGTACTTC
TRBD1,NA,TRBV7-9,TRBJ1-3,CASSFRQGVRSGNTIYF,TGTGCCAGCAGTTTTAGACAGGGGGTTCGCTCTGGAAACACCATATATTTT
TRBD2,few,TRBV6-2/TRBV6-3,TRBJ2-7,CASSPWTSFSYEQYF,TGTGCCAGCAGCCCCTGGACTAGCTTCTCCTACGAGCAGTACTTC
TRBD1,NA,TRBV19,TRBJ2-3,CASSLRTGQVTDTQYF,TGTGCCAGTAGTTTAAGGACAGGGCAGGTTACAGATACGCAGTATTTT
NA,NA,TRBV7-2,TRBJ1-2,CASSLVVGASGYTF,TGTGCCAGCAGCTTAGTGGTGGGGGCTAGTGGCTACACCTTC